The T cell receptor beta chain described here comes from a study of response to subunit inactivated influenza vaccine. TCRdb independently ran MiXCR on the RT-PCR reads; one entry per CDR3 protein. The sample has more than 500,000 distinct CDR3 sequences; about 11% are singletons. The CDR3 length is 13 residues. The V end was cut by 2 bases, the J end by 7 bases, with 11 bases between. Per germline, CDR1 SGHTA and CDR2 FQGNSA. This sample was shared with a second study, whose subject was T cells expressing NK-cell markers. That source adds: A 5'RACE template switching approach incorporating UMIs was used to make TCR beta cDNA. Repertoires of TCR beta were obtained from T cells sorted as CD3+CD56+NKG2C+, CD3+CD56+NKG2C- and CD3+CD56-NKG2C+. Sequencing covered eight donors, seven HCMV-seropositive and one seronegative. As a fraction of CD8+ T cells, dominant NKG2C+ clonotypes reached about 1.0-7.5% in roughly 6 donors. These same clonotypes (in a handful of donors) also led the CD3+CD56-NKG2C+ fraction.

The rearrangement uses TRBV7-2 and TRBJ1-2; the D gene is possibly TRBD1 (6 bases). This clonotype was sampled from a man in his fifties or sixties who received an inactivated influenza vaccine. The specimen comprised PBMCs from blood, sampled on the day of vaccination. CDR3: CASSLLGALGYTF. CDR3 coding DNA: TGTGCCAGCAGCTTACTGGGGGCGCTTGGCTACACCTTC.